The present entry profiles one TCR beta chain with its context. Its antigen is unknown. The sample belongs to a study of T cells expressing NK-cell markers. Background on the study: HCMV seropositivity characterized seven of the eight sequenced donors, and seronegativity one.

General study results and limits: Dominance of the CD3+CD56-NKG2C+ fraction by these clonotypes also held in several donors.

From the 5' RACE reads, TCRdb lists one entry per CDR3 protein and no DNA. The repertoire table contains 350,000 to 400,000 distinct CDR3 sequences. The CDR3 contains 15 residues. This TCR came from a woman in her forties or fifties in good health. Sequencing input: blood T cells: a sorted CD56 or NKG2C T cell subset, CD4+ or CD8+ T cells, or bulk PBMC T cells (not recorded which). The chain recombines TRBV12-3 or TRBV12-4 with TRBJ2-1; TCRdb's D gene call, TRBD2, goes unchecked for lack of DNA. The chain's CDR3 is CASSFVGAWGNEQFF.